Below are 12 T cell receptor beta chains sequenced from a single sample in a study of blood T cells in healthy people across ages. A J-beta primer mix and a sample-barcoded 5' primer were used in a second PCR of roughly 6 to 12 cycles. TCRdb fed the 5' RACE reads into MiXCR, producing one record per CDR3 protein. The data show 800,000 to 1,000,000 distinct CDR3 sequences, around 48% seen once. The sample was blood. These receptor sequences come from a man aged 30-40 years in good health.

The CDR3 here is CASTWVAGYTDTQYF. The CDR3, as DNA: TGTGCCAGCACTTGGGTAGCGGGGTACACAGATACGCAGTATTTT. The genes are TRBV7-9 and TRBJ2-3; 8 bases are shared with TRBD2. The J segment lost 2 bases and the V segment lost 7 bases, leaving 8 bases of the junction unmatched. The CDR3 contains 15 residues. Per germline, CDR1 SEHNR and CDR2 FQNEAQ (reference sequence).

The CDR3 is CASSRDSADEQYF. The CDR3 nucleotides read TGTGCCAGCTCCCGCGATTCTGCCGATGAGCAGTACTTC. The chain combines TRBV7-2 with TRBJ2-7; D not certain. Germline V gives CDR1 SGHTA, CDR2 FQGNSA. V lost 8 bases and J 7 bases, leaving 18 bases between the germline ends. The CDR3 has 13 amino acids.

This chain joins TRBV7-2 and TRBJ2-2; 12 bases align to TRBD1. The junction had 6 bases not matched to a gene; V was cut back by 3 bases and J by 7 bases. This CDR3 spans 16 amino acids. Looked up from germline, CDR1 is SGHTA and CDR2 is FQGNSA. CDR3 DNA sequence: TGTGCCAGCAGCTTCCCGGGACAGGGGGCGTTCGGGGAGCTGTTTTTT. This translates into CASSFPGQGAFGELFF.

V and J are TRBV15 and TRBJ2-7; possibly TRBD2 for D (6 bases). CDR3 length: 15 residues. The germline gives CDR1 LNHNV, CDR2 YYDKDF (reference sequence). V was trimmed by 0 bases and J by 4 bases, leaving 13 bases between them. CDR3 sequence: CATSRDSGVLYEQYF. CDR3 bases: TGTGCCACCAGCAGAGATTCGGGGGTCTTATACGAGCAGTACTTC.

This chain joins TRBV7-9 and TRBJ1-4; TRBD1 matches 11 bases. The germline gives CDR1 SEHNR, CDR2 FQNEAQ (reference sequence). This CDR3 has 14 residues. Germline trimming cut 3 bases from V and 7 bases from J; bases unmatched to any gene: 1. The CDR3 region is CASSLDRGPEKLFF. The CDR3 DNA follows: TGTGCCAGCAGCTTGGACAGGGGGCCTGAAAAACTGTTTTTT.

This chain links TRBV7-2 with TRBJ1-2, with D hard to call. CDR1 is SGHTA and CDR2 is FQGNSA in the germline V gene. This CDR3 contains 15 residues. V lost 5 bases to trimming and J lost 5 bases, with 18 bases between them. The CDR3 sequence is CASSPLFGAAYGYTF. The CDR3 coding sequence is TGTGCCAGCAGCCCGTTATTTGGAGCCGCTTATGGCTACACCTTC.

The table lists this clonotype with a count of one. This chain uses TRBV6-5 with TRBJ2-7; 7 bases line up with TRBD1. The CDR3 spans 13 residues. V gave up 6 bases and J gave up 3 bases; unmatched junction bases: 5. Germline V gene lookup returns CDR1 MNHEY and CDR2 SVGAGI. CDR3 loop: CASRGQSYYEQYF. The DNA for the CDR3 is TGTGCCAGCAGGGGACAGTCCTACTACGAGCAGTACTTC.

A word on this clonotype: One end of the junction fails to match germline, which may point to a read error. The V call is TRBV3-1, the J call TRBJ2-4; the D call may be TRBD1 or TRBD2 (6 bases each). Germline-derived CDR1 and CDR2 are LGHDT and YNNKEL (reference sequence). The CDR3 is 13 residues long. CDR3 DNA: TGTGCCGGCAGCCCCGAAGGGGGGAACATTCAGTACTTC. It specifies CAGSPEGGNIQYF.

This clonotype was seen a few times. The chain joins TRBV10-3 to TRBJ1-5; a weak D match, TRBD1 (5 bases). With 4 bases removed from V and 9 bases from J, the gap between germline ends came to 16 bases. Germline CDR1 is ENHRY and CDR2 is SYGVKD. The CDR3 runs 14 residues. CDR3 DNA sequence: TGTGCCATCAGTGTAGGCAGGGAGGGTCTGCCCCAGCATTTT. Protein sequence: CAISVGREGLPQHF.

This clonotype has only a few counts. The V gene is TRBV18, the J gene TRBJ1-1, with D unclear. This CDR3 region has 14 residues. CDR1 is KGHSH and CDR2 is LQKENI in the germline V gene. Between the trimmed V and J ends, which lost 2 bases and 5 bases, there was a span of 12 bases. The CDR3 loop reads CASSPRDLTTEAFF. The CDR3 DNA sequence: TGTGCCAGCTCACCAAGGGATTTGACGACTGAAGCTTTCTTT.

This rearrangement joins TRBV9 to TRBJ1-1, with D uncertain. This CDR3 region has 13 residues. The germline V gene has CDR1 SGDLS and CDR2 YYNGEE. V was shortened by 1 base and J by 1 base, with 5 bases between the two germline ends. CDR3 nucleotide sequence: TGTGCCAGCAGCGTAACAAGGAACACTGAAGCTTTCTTT. Its protein is CASSVTRNTEAFF. Filled out from reference TRBV9 and TRBJ1-1, the complete variable domain reads DSGVTQTPKHLITATGQRVTLRCSPRSGDLSVYWYQQSLDQGLQFLIQYYNGEERAKGNILERFSAQQFPDLHSELNLSSLELGDSALYFCASSVTRNTEAFFGQGTRLTVV.

The chain employs TRBV28 and TRBJ1-4; possible D gene TRBD1, 5 bases. The CDR3 runs to 14 residues. Between the trimmed V and J ends, which lost 5 bases and 4 bases, there was a span of 11 bases. Germline V gives CDR1 MDHEN, CDR2 SYDVKM. The CDR3 here is CASSRDGLNEKLFF. Here the CDR3 DNA reads TGTGCCAGCAGTCGGGACGGACTTAATGAAAAACTGTTTTTT.